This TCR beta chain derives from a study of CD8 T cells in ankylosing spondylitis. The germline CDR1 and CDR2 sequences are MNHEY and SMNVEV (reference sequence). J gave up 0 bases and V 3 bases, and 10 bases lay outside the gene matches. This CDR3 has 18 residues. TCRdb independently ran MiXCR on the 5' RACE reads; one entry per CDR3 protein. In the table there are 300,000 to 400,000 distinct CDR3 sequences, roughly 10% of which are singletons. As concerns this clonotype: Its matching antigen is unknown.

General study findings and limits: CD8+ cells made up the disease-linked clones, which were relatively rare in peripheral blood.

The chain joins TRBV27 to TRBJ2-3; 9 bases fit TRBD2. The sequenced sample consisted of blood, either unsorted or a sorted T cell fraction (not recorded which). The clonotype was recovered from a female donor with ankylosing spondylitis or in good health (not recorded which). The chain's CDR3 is CASSLEFAGGPSTDTQYF. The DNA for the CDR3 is TGTGCCAGCAGTTTGGAGTTCGCGGGAGGGCCGAGCACAGATACGCAGTATTTT.